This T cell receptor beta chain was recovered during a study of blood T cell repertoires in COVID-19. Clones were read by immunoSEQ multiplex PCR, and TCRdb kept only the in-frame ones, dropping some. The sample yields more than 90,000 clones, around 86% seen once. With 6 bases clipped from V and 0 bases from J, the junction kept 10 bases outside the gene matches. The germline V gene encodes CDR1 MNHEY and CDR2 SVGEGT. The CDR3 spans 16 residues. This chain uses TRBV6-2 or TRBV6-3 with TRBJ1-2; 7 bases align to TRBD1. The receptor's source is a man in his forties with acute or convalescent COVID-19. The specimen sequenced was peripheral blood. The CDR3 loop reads CASSPGGQRANYGYTF. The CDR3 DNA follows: TGTGCCAGCAGCCCCGGGGGACAGAGGGCTAACTATGGCTACACCTTC.